These 8 T cell receptor beta chains share one sample of origin, sequenced in a study of shared clonotypes between healthy human individuals. Method: immunoSEQ multiplex PCR; TCRdb's copy keeps in-frame clones and lacks some. The sample consists of about half a million clones, approximately 80% of them appearing once. The sequenced material came from PBMCs. The receptors derive from a woman aged 40 to 50 in good health. Some clones in this sample may be carry-over from other donors' samples.

To note about this clone: This is likely an artifact of a read error, given a far larger clone one base away. The chain recombines TRBV29-1 with TRBJ1-1; D unresolved. The germline CDR1 and CDR2 sequences are SQVTM and ANQGSEA. This CDR3 contains 15 residues. CDR3 DNA sequence: TGCAGTTTCGCCGTCGTGAATAGGACGGGGACTGAAGCTTTCTTT. Protein sequence: CSFAVVNRTGTEAFF.

In its sample, this clone was seen a few times. Written as DNA, the CDR3 is TGTGCCAGAAGCTACGGACTAGCGGGAGTTTCTAAAAACATTCAGTACTTC. Its protein product is CARSYGLAGVSKNIQYF. This chain joins TRBV5-3 and TRBJ2-4; 13 bases are shared with TRBD2. TRBV5-3 is flagged as an ORF with uncertain function. The CDR3 covers 17 residues. The ends lost 3 bases at V and 4 bases at J; junction bases unmatched: 7.

This clone was seen only once. V gene TRBV5-1 combines with J gene TRBJ1-4, with D perhaps matching TRBD1 (6 bases). This CDR3 has 17 residues. Germline CDR1 and CDR2: SGHRS and YFSETQ. Trimming left V 4 bases short and J 0 bases short, with 16 bases between. In DNA form, the CDR3 reads TGCGCCAGCAGCCCAGGGGTTGGTTGGACAACTAATGAAAAACTGTTTTTT. Translated, it gives CASSPGVGWTTNEKLFF.

V is TRBV19 and J is TRBJ2-7; the match to TRBD1 covers 7 bases. CDR3 length: 14 amino acids. J was trimmed by 3 bases and V by 5 bases; bases with no gene match: 7. The germline V gene encodes CDR1 LNHDA and CDR2 SQIVND (reference sequence). CDR3 in amino acids: CASSSPGQYYEQYF. The CDR3, as DNA: TGTGCCAGTAGTTCACCGGGACAGTACTACGAGCAGTACTTC.

The chain recombines TRBV19 with TRBJ2-3; the D is unclear. CDR3 length equals 14 residues. Germline V gene sequence: CDR1 LNHDA, CDR2 SQIVND (reference sequence). V gave up 1 base and J gave up 4 bases, with 9 bases separating them. CDR3 DNA sequence: TGTGCCAGTAGTATAGGGACGAGCGCAGATACGCAGTATTTT. As protein: CASSIGTSADTQYF.

The CDR3 sequence is CASSLLQGRENIQYF. The CDR3 DNA sequence: TGTGCCAGCAGCTTATTACAGGGCCGAGAAAACATTCAGTACTTC. The V and J genes are TRBV7-6 and TRBJ2-4; D is perhaps TRBD1 (6 bases). The V gene's germline CDR1 is SGHVS and CDR2 FNYEAQ. V dropped 2 bases and J dropped 5 bases, with 13 bases sitting between them. CDR3 length: 15 residues.

A word on this clone: This likely reflects a read error, since a far larger clone is one base away. The chain uses TRBV29-1 and TRBJ2-7, with a weak D call TRBD2 (5 bases). CDR1 SQVTM and CDR2 ANQGSEA come from the germline V gene. The CDR3 spans 12 residues. CDR3 DNA: TGCGGCGTACTAGTAACCCCGTACGAGCAGTACTTC. Its translation: CGVLVTPYEQYF.

Note on this clone: A far larger clone is off by one base, so a read error is likely. J is TRBJ2-5 and V is TRBV30; D unclear. The germline gives CDR1 GTSNPN, CDR2 SVGIG (reference sequence). V was trimmed by 6 bases and J by 11 bases, leaving 22 bases between them. The CDR3 length is 13 residues. The CDR3 nucleotides read TGTGCCTGTAGCAATACTTACAAGTCCAAACAGTACTTC. Amino acid sequence: CACSNTYKSKQYF.